Below, 8 T cell receptor beta chains from the same sample are listed, as sequenced in a study of blood T cell repertoires in COVID-19. Some clones are missing from TCRdb's copy, which holds only in-frame ones; the method was immunoSEQ multiplex PCR. The sample lists a few hundred thousand clones, around 88% occurring once. Source material: peripheral blood. The source is a woman aged 50 to 60 with COVID-19, enrolled during active disease.

The CDR3 DNA sequence: TGTGCCAGCAGCTTAATAGGGGGCGATGAAAAACTGTTTTTT. This translates into CASSLIGGDEKLFF. The genes are TRBV7-3 and TRBJ1-4; TRBD1 aligns across 7 bases. The V and J ends lost 1 base and 6 bases, in that order; junction bases with no gene match: 2. The germline CDR1 and CDR2 sequences are SGHTA and FQGTGA. CDR3 length: 14 amino acids.

The V and J genes are TRBV5-6 and TRBJ1-3; D is undetermined. The CDR3 has 16 residues. CDR1 SGHDT and CDR2 YYEEEE come from the germline V gene. V was cut by 0 bases and J by 0 bases, with 10 bases left in between. CDR3 coding DNA: TGTGCCAGCAGCTTGGGTGGCCGAGGCTCTGGAAACACCATATATTTT. Translated, it gives CASSLGGRGSGNTIYF.

This rearrangement joins TRBV5-6 to TRBJ1-1; 8 bases are shared with TRBD1. This CDR3 region has 17 residues. Germline V gene data show CDR1 as SGHDT and CDR2 as YYEEEE. V shed 2 bases, J shed 4 bases, and the junction held 13 bases outside the gene matches. This chain's CDR3 is CASSLGGRGRVSTEAFF. The CDR3 nucleotides are TGTGCCAGCAGCTTAGGCGGCAGGGGGCGAGTCAGCACTGAAGCTTTCTTT.

This rearrangement joins TRBV5-1 to TRBJ1-1; D is unresolved. The CDR3 runs 14 residues. V gave up 4 bases and J gave up 1 base, with 11 bases separating them. Germline V CDR1 and CDR2: SGHRS, YFSETQ. The chain's CDR3 is CASSPRVENTEAFF. The DNA of the CDR3 is TGCGCCAGCAGCCCCCGAGTAGAGAACACTGAAGCTTTCTTT.

V and J are TRBV6-1 and TRBJ1-2; D might be TRBD1 (6 bases). Germline V gives CDR1 MNHNS, CDR2 SASEGT. V was pared by 0 bases and J by 5 bases, with 16 bases between. The CDR3 spans 16 residues. This chain's CDR3 is CASSEAGTPLRYGYTF. The CDR3 DNA is TGTGCCAGCAGTGAAGCGGGGACACCGCTTAGGTATGGCTACACCTTC.

This rearrangement joins TRBV10-3 to TRBJ2-7, with D perhaps matching TRBD1 (5 bases). CDR1 is ENHRY and CDR2 is SYGVKD in the germline V gene. Trimming left V 2 bases short and J 5 bases short, with 7 bases between. There are 12 residues in the CDR3. CDR3 bases: TGTGCCATCAGTGAGGGGGCGGACGAGCAGTACTTC. Amino acid sequence: CAISEGADEQYF.

Concerning this clone: Other nucleotide sequences in the sample specify the same CDR3. The chain recombines TRBV6-4 with TRBJ2-3; 8 bases fit TRBD2. The CDR3 covers 14 residues. CDR1 is MRHNA, CDR2 SNTAGT, per germline. J lost 2 bases, V lost 6 bases, and 4 bases had no gene match. The CDR3 spells CASRAGGSTDTQYF. In DNA, the CDR3 is TGTGCCAGCAGGGCGGGGGGATCCACAGATACGCAGTATTTT.

The chain employs TRBV9 and TRBJ2-7, with D possibly TRBD2 on 6 matching bases. Germline V lookup: CDR1 SGDLS, CDR2 YYNGEE. Trimming cost V 2 bases and J 3 bases, with 15 bases left between them. The CDR3 is 15 residues long. DNA of the CDR3: TGTGCCAGCAGCGTTGACGCGACGCGGGGCTACGAGCAGTACTTC. Translating gives CASSVDATRGYEQYF.